These 9 T cell receptor beta chains were sequenced from one sample in a study of blood T cell repertoires in COVID-19. Profiling relied on immunoSEQ multiplex PCR, and the TCRdb table lists in-frame clones only, not all of them. This repertoire shows 90,000 to 140,000 clones, over 75% found once; its top ten account for around 4.5%. Sequences were obtained from peripheral blood. The source of these receptors is a man aged 50 to 59 with acute or convalescent COVID-19.

The chain couples TRBV2 to TRBJ1-1; D call uncertain. Germline V gives CDR1 SNHLY, CDR2 FYNNEI. The CDR3 is 11 amino acids. V was trimmed by 4 bases and J by 3 bases, leaving 3 bases between them. CDR3: CASSAYTEAFF. Here the CDR3 DNA reads TGTGCCAGCAGTGCGTACACTGAAGCTTTCTTT.

The V call is TRBV5-1, the J call TRBJ1-1, with 9 bases lining up with TRBD1. J was trimmed by 4 bases and V by 3 bases; bases with no gene match: 4. CDR1 and CDR2 from the germline V gene are SGHRS and YFSETQ. The CDR3 loop spans 14 amino acids. Here the CDR3 reads CASSSGTGLTEAFF. CDR3 DNA: TGCGCCAGCAGCTCCGGGACAGGGCTCACTGAAGCTTTCTTT.

The chain employs TRBV9 and TRBJ1-1; 7 nucleotides match TRBD1. The ends lost 6 bases at V and 1 base at J; junction bases unmatched: 6. The CDR3 totals 14 residues. Germline CDR1 and CDR2: SGDLS and YYNGEE. CDR3 loop: CASNEGARNTEAFF. CDR3 DNA sequence: TGTGCCAGCAACGAGGGGGCGAGGAACACTGAAGCTTTCTTT.

A note on this clone: The same CDR3 is also encoded by other DNA sequences in this sample. This chain connects TRBV5-1 to TRBJ1-1; tentatively, D is TRBD1 (6 bases). Germline V gene sequence: CDR1 SGHRS, CDR2 YFSETQ. The CDR3 is 13 amino acids. The germline V and J ends were trimmed by 4 bases and 1 base, with 8 bases remaining between them. For the CDR3, the DNA is TGCGCCAGCAGCCTACAGGGGAACACTGAAGCTTTCTTT. Protein product: CASSLQGNTEAFF. The full variable domain, its missing parts supplied by reference TRBV5-1 and TRBJ1-1, is KAGVTQTPRYLIKTRGQQVTLSCSPISGHRSVSWYQQTPGQGLQFLFEYFSETQRNKGNFPGRFSGRQFSNSRSEMNVSTLELGDSALYLCASSLQGNTEAFFGQGTRLTVV.

V and J are TRBV27 and TRBJ1-2; D is uncertain. Germline CDR1 MNHEY, CDR2 SMNVEV (reference sequence). The CDR3 sequence is 13 residues long. Deletions cut 2 bases from V and 4 bases from J, with 8 bases between. This CDR3 is CASSLRGTYGYTF. DNA for the CDR3: TGTGCCAGCAGTTTACGAGGAACCTATGGCTACACCTTC.

The rearrangement joins TRBV28 to TRBJ2-1; 9 bases are a match to TRBD1. This CDR3 is 18 amino acids long. V dropped 3 bases and J dropped 6; count of bases not matched to a gene: 15. Germline values: CDR1 MDHEN, CDR2 SYDVKM. CDR3 loop: CASSFRPGQGSHFNEQFF. Written as DNA, the CDR3 is TGTGCCAGCAGTTTCCGACCGGGACAGGGATCCCACTTCAATGAGCAGTTCTTC.

The chain joins TRBV19 to TRBJ1-1; D ambiguous. The CDR3 sequence is 17 residues long. CDR1 and CDR2 from the germline V gene are LNHDA and SQIVND (reference sequence). Trimming stripped 7 bases from V and 2 bases from J, with 23 bases between. Here the CDR3 reads CASIGLPPDGINTEAFF. In nucleotides, the CDR3 is TGTGCCAGTATCGGGTTGCCTCCAGACGGCATAAACACTGAAGCTTTCTTT.

The rearrangement links TRBV15 to TRBJ1-6, with 9 bases identical to TRBD1. CDR3 length: 14 residues. With 3 bases clipped from V and 10 bases from J, the junction kept 4 bases outside the gene matches. The germline CDR1 and CDR2 sequences are LNHNV and YYDKDF (reference sequence). The CDR3 spells CATSRGQGRSPLHF. CDR3 nucleotide sequence: TGTGCCACCAGCAGGGGACAGGGCCGGTCACCCCTCCACTTT.

The rearrangement joins TRBV10-3 to TRBJ2-1; D ambiguous. Deletions cut 3 bases from V and 10 bases from J, with 10 bases between. The CDR3 spans 12 residues. Looked up from germline, CDR1 is ENHRY and CDR2 is SYGVKD. The chain's CDR3 is CAISENRLEQFF. The CDR3 bases are TGTGCCATCAGTGAAAATCGTTTGGAGCAGTTCTTC.